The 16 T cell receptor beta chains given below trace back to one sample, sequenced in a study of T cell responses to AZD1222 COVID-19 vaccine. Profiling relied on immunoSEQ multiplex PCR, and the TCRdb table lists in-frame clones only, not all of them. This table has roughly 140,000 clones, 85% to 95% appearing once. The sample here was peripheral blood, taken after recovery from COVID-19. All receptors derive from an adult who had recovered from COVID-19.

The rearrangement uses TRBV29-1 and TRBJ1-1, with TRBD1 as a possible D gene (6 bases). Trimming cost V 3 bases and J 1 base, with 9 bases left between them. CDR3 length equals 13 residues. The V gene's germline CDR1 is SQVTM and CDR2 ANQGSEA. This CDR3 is CSVDWGANTEAFF. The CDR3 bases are TGCAGCGTTGATTGGGGGGCGAACACTGAAGCTTTCTTT.

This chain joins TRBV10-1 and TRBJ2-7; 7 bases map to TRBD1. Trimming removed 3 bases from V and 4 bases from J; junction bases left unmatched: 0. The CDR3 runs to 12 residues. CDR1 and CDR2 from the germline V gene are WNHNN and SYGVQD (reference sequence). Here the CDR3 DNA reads TGCGCCAGCAGTGACAGGGGGTACGAGCAGTACTTC. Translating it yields CASSDRGYEQYF.

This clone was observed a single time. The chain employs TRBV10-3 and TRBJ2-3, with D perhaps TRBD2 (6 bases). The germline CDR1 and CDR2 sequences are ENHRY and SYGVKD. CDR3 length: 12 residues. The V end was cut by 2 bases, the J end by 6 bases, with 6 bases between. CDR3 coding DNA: TGTGCCATCAGTGAGGGGGGGGATACGCAGTATTTT. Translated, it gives CAISEGGDTQYF.

The DNA for the CDR3 is TGCAGCGCAGAACCTCTGCTAGCGGGTGGGTACAATGAGCAGTTCTTC. Translated, it gives CSAEPLLAGGYNEQFF. The chain has TRBV29-1 and TRBJ2-1, with TRBD2 matching over 8 bases. This CDR3 contains 16 residues. Germline V gives CDR1 SQVTM, CDR2 ANQGSEA. Trimming cost V 7 bases and J 4 bases; bases outside gene matches: 15.

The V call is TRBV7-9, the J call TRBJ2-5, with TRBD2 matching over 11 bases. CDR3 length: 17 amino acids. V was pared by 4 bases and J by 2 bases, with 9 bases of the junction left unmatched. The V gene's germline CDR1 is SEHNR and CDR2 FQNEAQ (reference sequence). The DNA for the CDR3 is TGTGCCAGCAGCTCTCGTCCGGGACTAGCGGCGCAAGAGACCCAGTACTTC. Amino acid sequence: CASSSRPGLAAQETQYF.

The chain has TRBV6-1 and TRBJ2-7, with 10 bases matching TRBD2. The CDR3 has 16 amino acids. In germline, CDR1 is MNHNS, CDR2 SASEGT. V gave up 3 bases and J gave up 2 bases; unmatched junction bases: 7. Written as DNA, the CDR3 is TGTGCCAGCAGTGACTTAAGGACTAGCGGAGCCTACGAGCAGTACTTC. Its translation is CASSDLRTSGAYEQYF.

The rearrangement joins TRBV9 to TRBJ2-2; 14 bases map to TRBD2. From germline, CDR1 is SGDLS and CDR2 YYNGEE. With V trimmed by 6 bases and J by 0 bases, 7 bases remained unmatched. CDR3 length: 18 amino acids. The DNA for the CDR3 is TGTGCCAGCATGACTAGCGGGAGGGCCGGAGCGAACACCGGGGAGCTGTTTTTT. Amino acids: CASMTSGRAGANTGELFF.

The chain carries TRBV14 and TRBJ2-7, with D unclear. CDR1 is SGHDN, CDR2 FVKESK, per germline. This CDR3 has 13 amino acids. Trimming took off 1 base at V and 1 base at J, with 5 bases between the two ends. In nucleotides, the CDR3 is TGTGCCAGCAGCCAAGTAAGGTCCTACGAGCAGTACTTC. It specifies CASSQVRSYEQYF.

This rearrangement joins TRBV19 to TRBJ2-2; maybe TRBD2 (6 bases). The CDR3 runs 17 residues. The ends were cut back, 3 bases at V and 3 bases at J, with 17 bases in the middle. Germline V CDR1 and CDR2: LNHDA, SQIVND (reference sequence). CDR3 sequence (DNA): TGTGCCAGTAGTATGGGAGGTCACGGGCCCTACACCGGGGAGCTGTTTTTT. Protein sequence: CASSMGGHGPYTGELFF.

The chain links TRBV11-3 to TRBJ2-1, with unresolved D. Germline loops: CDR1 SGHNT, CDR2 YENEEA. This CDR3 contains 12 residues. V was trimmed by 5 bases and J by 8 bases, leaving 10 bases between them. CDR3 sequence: CASSPGSHEQFF. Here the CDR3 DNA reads TGTGCCAGCAGCCCCGGCAGCCATGAGCAGTTCTTC.

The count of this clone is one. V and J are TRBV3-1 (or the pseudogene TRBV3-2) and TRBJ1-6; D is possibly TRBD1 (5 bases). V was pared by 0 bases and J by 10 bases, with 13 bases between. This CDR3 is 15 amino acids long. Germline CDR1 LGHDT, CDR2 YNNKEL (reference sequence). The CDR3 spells CASSQDQGILSPLHF. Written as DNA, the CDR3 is TGTGCCAGCAGCCAAGACCAGGGAATCTTGTCACCCCTCCACTTT.

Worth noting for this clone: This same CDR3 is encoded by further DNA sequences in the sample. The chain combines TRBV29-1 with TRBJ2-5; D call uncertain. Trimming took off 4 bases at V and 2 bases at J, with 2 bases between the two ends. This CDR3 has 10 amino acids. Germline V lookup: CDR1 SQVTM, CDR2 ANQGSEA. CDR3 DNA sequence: TGCAGCGTTGCTCAAGAGACCCAGTACTTC. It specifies CSVAQETQYF.

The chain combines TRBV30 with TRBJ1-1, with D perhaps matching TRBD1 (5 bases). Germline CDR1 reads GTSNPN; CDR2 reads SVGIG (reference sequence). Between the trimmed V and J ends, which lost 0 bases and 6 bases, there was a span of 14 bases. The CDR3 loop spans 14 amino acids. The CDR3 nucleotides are TGTGCCTGGAGTGTAGGCAGGCGGGACTCTGAAGCTTTCTTT. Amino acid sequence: CAWSVGRRDSEAFF.

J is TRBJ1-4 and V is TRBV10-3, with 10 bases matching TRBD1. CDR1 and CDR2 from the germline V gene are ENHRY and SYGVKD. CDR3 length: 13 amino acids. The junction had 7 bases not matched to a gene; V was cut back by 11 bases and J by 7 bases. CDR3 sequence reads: CASTGGAGEKLFF. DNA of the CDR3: TGTGCCTCGACAGGGGGCGCAGGTGAAAAACTGTTTTTT.

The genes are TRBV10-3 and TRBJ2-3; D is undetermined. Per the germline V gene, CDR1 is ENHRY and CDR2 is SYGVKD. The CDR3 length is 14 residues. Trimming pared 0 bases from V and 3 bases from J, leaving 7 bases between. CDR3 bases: TGTGCCATCAGTGAGTCAACGCCAACAGATACGCAGTATTTT. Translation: CAISESTPTDTQYF.

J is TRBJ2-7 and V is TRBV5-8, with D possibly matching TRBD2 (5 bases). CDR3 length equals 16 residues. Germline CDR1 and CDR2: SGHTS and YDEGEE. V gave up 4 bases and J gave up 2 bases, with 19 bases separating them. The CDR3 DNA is TGTGCCAGCAGCACTAGACCCCAGAAGGTCACCTACGAGCAGTACTTC. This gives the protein CASSTRPQKVTYEQYF.